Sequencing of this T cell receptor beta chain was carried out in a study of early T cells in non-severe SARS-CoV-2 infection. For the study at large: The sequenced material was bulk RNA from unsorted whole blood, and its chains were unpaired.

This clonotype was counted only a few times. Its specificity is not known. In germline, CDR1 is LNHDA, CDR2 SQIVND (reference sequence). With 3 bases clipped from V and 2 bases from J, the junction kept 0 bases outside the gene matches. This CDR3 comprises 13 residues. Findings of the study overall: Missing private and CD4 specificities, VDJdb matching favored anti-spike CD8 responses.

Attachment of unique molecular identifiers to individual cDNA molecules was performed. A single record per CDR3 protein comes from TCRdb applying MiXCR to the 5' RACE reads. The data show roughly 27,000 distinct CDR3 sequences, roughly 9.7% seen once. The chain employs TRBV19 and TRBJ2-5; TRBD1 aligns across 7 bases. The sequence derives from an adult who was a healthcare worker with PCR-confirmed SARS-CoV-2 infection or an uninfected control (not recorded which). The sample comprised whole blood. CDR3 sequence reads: CASSMGQQETQYF. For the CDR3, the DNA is TGTGCCAGTAGTATGGGACAGCAAGAGACCCAGTACTTC.